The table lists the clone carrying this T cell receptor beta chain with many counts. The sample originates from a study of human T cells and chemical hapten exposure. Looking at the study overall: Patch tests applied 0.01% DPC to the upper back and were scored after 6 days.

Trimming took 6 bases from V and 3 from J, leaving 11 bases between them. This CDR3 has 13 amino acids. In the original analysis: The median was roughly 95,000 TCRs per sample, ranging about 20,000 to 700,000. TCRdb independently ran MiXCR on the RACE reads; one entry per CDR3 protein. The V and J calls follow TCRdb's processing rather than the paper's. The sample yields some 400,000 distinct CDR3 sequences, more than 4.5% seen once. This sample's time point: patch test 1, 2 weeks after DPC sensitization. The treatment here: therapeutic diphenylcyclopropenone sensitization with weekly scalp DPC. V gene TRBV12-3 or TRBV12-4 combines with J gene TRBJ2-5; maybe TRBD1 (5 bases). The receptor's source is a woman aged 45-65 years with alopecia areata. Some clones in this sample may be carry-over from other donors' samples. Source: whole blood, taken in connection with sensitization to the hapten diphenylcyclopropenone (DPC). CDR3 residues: CASRTELKETQYF. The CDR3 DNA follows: TGTGCCAGCAGGACAGAGTTGAAAGAGACCCAGTACTTC.